The present T cell receptor beta chain was sequenced within a study of blood T cell repertoires in COVID-19 (dated by TCRdb to the early 2020s). For the study in its entirety: Samples from collaborators originated in the United States, Italy and Spain and spanned both the acute and convalescent phases of COVID-19. The material from the prospective study consisted of cDNA or gDNA derived from T cells, B-cell-depleted T cells, or PBMCs. The dataset comprised deeply sampled blood TCRbeta repertoires from subjects exposed to, actively infected with, or recovered from COVID-19. The repertoires were released in a freely available public database meant as a resource for research on the immune response to SARS-CoV-2. Samples were obtained from the ongoing ImmuneRACE study (first 160 participants) and from over a thousand subjects provided by 6 global collaborators. Nearly every sample came with metadata listing a de-identified subject ID, COVID-19 status, age in years and sex. Where HLA class I and class II types were available, the types were taken from metadata supplied by the sample provider, not from assay-based typing. What the research found in general, with its limitations: Clinical and demographic metadata were provided uncurated, with the amount varying by source and participant.

With respect to this clone: The antigen this receptor binds is unknown. No clone much larger than this one lies a single base away; base qualities are absent.

Trimmed from V: 4 bases; trimmed from J: 2 bases; junction bases lacking a gene match: 9. The CDR3 goes from the cysteine to the phenylalanine over 16 residues. Only the CDR3 region is kept as DNA, spanning 48 bases read in frame from base 1. According to the germline V gene, CDR1 reads SGHRS and CDR2 reads YFSETQ. The collaborating institutions used their own protocols to collect whole blood in K2EDTA tubes. Collaborator samples were shipped for TCRbeta analysis as frozen whole blood, isolated PBMCs, or DNA extracted from either sample type. The immunoSEQ Assay, a bias-controlled multiplex PCR, was used to amplify TCRbeta CDR3 regions from genomic DNA. On the authors' methods: Nucleated cell counts per sample were estimated from amplification of reference gene primers within the assay. Sequence reads were collapsed and filtered to measure the absolute abundance of every unique TCRbeta CDR3 rearrangement. For each sample, productive Simpson clonality was calculated by taking the square root of Simpson's diversity index across productive rearrangements. Held by TCRdb, this immuneACCESS table contains in-frame sequences only and omits some clones. Under half of the omission traces to an unresolved V gene where checked; the cause of the rest is unknown. V and J calls plus clone size are reproduced from that table; the DNA served to infer D and trimming. This sample comprises 55,000 to 75,000 clones, over 85% of them detected only once. Of the sample, 1.3% is held by the ten largest clones.

Sequencing was performed on peripheral blood. The chain is made from TRBV5-1 and TRBJ1-1; 9 of the junction bases match TRBD1. The receptor was derived from a man in his 60s with acute or convalescent COVID-19. The CDR3 is CASSLGTGFINTEAFF. The DNA is TGCGCCAGCAGCCTGGGGACAGGGTTTATAAACACTGAAGCTTTCTTT.